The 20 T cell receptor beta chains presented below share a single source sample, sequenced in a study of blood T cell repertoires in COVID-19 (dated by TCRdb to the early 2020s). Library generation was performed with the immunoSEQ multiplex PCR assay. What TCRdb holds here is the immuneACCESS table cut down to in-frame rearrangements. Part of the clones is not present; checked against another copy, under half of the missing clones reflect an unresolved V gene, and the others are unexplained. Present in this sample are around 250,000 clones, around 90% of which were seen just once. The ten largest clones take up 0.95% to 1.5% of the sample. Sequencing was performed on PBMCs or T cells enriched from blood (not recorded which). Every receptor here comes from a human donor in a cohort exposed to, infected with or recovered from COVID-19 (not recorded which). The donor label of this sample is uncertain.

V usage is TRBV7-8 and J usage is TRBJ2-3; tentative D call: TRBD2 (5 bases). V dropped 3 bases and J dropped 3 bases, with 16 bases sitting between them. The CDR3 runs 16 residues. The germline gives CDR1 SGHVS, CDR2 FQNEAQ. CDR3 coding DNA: TGTGCCAGCAGCTTCGGGGTGGCCCCGAGGACAGATACGCAGTATTTT. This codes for CASSFGVAPRTDTQYF.

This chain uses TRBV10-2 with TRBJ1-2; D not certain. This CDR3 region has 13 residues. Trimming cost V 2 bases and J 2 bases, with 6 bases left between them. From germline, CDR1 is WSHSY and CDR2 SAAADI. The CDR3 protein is CASSEERNYGYTF. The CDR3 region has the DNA TGCGCCAGCAGTGAGGAGAGGAACTATGGCTACACCTTC.

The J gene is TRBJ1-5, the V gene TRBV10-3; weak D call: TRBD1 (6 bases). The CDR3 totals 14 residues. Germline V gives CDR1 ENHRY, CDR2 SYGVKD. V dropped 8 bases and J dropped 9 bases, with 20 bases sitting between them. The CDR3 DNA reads TGTGCCATCGCCGAACAGGGATCTGGATCGCCCCAGCATTTT. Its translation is CAIAEQGSGSPQHF.

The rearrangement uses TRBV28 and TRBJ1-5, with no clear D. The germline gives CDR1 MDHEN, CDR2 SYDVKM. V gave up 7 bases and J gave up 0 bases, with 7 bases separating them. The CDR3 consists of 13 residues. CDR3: CASKYNSNQPQHF. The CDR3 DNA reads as TGTGCCAGCAAGTACAATAGCAATCAGCCCCAGCATTTT.

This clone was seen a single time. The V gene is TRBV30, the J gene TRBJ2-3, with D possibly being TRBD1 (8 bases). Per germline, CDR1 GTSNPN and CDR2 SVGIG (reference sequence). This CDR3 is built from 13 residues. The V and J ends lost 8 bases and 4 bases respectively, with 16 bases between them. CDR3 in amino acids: CATHRGRADTQYF. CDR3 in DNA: TGTGCCACTCACAGGGGGAGGGCAGATACGCAGTATTTT.

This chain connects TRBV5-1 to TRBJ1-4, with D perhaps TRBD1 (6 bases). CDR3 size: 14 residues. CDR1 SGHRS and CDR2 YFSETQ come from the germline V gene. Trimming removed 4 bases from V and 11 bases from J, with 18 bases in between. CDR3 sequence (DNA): TGCGCCAGCAGCCCCTCCGAGGCAGGGGAGAAACTGTTTTTT. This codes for CASSPSEAGEKLFF.

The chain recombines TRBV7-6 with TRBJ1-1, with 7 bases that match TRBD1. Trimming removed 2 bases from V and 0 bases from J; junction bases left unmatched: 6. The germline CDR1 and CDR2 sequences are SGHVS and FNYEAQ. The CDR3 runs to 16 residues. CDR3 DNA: TGTGCCAGCAGCTTACAACCCGGGACAGTGAACACTGAAGCTTTCTTT. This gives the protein CASSLQPGTVNTEAFF.

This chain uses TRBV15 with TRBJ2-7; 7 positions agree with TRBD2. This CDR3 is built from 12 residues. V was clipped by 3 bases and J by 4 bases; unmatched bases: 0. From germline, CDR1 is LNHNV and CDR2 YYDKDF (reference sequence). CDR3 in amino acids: CATSRGGYEQYF. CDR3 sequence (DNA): TGTGCCACCAGCAGGGGGGGGTACGAGCAGTACTTC.

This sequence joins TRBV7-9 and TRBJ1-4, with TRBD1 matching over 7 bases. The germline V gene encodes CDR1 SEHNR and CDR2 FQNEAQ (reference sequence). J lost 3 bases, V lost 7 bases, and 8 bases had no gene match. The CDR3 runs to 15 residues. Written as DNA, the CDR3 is TGTGCCAGCACGTATGTCAGGGGGGCTAATGAAAAACTGTTTTTT. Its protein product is CASTYVRGANEKLFF.

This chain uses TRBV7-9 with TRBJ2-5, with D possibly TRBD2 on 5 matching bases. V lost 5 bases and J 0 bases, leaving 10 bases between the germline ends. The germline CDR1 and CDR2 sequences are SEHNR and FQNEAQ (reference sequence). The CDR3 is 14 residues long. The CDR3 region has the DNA TGTGCCAGCAGCCGGACGGACTACCAAGAGACCCAGTACTTC. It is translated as CASSRTDYQETQYF.

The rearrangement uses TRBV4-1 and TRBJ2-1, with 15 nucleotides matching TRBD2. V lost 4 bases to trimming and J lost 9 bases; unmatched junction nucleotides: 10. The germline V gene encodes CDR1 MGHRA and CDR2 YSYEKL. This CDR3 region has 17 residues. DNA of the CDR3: TGCGCCAGCAGCCCCCGGACTAGCGGGGGGGCAAGGGGTGAGCAGTTCTTC. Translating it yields CASSPRTSGGARGEQFF.

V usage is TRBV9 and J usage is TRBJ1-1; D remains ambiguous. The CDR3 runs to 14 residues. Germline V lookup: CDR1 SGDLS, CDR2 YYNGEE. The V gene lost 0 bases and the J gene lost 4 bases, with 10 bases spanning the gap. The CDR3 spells CASSVDTGTTEAFF. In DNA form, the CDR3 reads TGTGCCAGCAGCGTAGATACGGGTACCACTGAAGCTTTCTTT.

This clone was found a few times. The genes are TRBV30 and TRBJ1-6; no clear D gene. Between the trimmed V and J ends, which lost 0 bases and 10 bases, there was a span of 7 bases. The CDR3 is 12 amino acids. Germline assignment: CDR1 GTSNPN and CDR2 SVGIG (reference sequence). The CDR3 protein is CAWSVLQSPLHF. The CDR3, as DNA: TGTGCCTGGAGTGTTCTCCAGTCACCCCTCCACTTT. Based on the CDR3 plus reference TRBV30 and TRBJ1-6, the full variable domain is SQTIHQWPATLVQPVGSPLSLECTVEGTSNPNLYWYRQAAGRGLQLLFYSVGIGQISSEVPQNLSASRPQDRQFILSSKKLLLSDSGFYLCAWSVLQSPLHFGNGTRLTVT.

The CDR3 coding sequence is TGTGCCAGCAGCGTAGAAGGGAGAGGGACCGGGGAGCTGTTTTTT. Its protein product is CASSVEGRGTGELFF. The V and J genes are TRBV9 and TRBJ2-2; D is possibly TRBD2 (5 bases). The germline V gene has CDR1 SGDLS and CDR2 YYNGEE. With 0 bases removed from V and 5 bases from J, the gap between germline ends came to 11 bases. The CDR3 has 15 residues.

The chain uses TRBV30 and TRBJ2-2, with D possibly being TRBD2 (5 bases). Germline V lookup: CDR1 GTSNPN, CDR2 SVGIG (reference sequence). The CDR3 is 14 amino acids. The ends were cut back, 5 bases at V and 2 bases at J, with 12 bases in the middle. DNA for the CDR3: TGTGCCTGGCGGGGATCCGATAACACCGGGGAGCTGTTTTTT. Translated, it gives CAWRGSDNTGELFF.

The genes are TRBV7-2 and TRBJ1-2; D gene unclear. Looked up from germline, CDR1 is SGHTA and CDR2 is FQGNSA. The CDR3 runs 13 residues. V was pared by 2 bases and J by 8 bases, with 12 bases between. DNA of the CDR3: TGTGCCAGCAGCTTAATACGGGAGGGCGGCTACACCTTC. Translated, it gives CASSLIREGGYTF.

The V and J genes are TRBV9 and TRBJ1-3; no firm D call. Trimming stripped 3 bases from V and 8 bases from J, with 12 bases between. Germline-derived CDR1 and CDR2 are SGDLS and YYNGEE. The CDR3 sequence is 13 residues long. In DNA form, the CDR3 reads TGTGCCAGCAGCGCCGGAGCCGGGGACACCATATATTTT. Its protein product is CASSAGAGDTIYF.

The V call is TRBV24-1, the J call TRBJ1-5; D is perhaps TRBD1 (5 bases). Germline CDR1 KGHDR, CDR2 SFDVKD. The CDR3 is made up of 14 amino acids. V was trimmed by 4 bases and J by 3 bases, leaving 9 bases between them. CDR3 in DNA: TGTGCCACCAGTGAGGGGCTTGCCAATCAGCCCCAGCATTTT. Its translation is CATSEGLANQPQHF.

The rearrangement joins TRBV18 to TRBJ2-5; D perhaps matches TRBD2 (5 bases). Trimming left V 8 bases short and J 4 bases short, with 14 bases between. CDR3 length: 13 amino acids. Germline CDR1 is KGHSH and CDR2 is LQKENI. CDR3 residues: CASRVGSGETQYF. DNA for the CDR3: TGTGCCAGCCGGGTAGGGAGCGGAGAGACCCAGTACTTC.

CDR3 amino acids: CASSRGGLDFNEKLFF. The CDR3, as DNA: TGTGCCAGCAGCCGAGGCGGACTGGACTTTAATGAAAAACTGTTTTTT. J is TRBJ1-4 and V is TRBV14; unclear D gene. Trimming removed 4 bases from V and 4 bases from J, with 16 bases in between. Germline-derived CDR1 and CDR2 are SGHDN and FVKESK. This CDR3 spans 16 amino acids.